Here is one T cell receptor (beta chain) with its context. Both 60 Vbeta primers and 13 Jbeta primers went into the PCR. Sequencing used immunoSEQ multiplex PCR; TCRdb keeps in-frame clones, though not all of them. The sample has about 210,000 clones, around 80% seen once. This entry belongs to a study of cytomegalovirus exposure and HLA in healthy donors. V shed 2 bases and J 8 bases; nucleotides not matched to a gene: 2. Germline CDR1 SGHVS, CDR2 FNYEAQ. The CDR3 totals 13 residues. The TCR sequence derives from a boy younger than 18 in good health and CMV-seronegative. This rearrangement joins TRBV7-6 to TRBJ2-1, with TRBD2 identical over 8 bases. Material: PBMCs. The chain's CDR3 is CASSLNSGDEQFF. CDR3 DNA: TGTGCCAGCAGCTTAAATAGCGGGGATGAGCAGTTCTTC.